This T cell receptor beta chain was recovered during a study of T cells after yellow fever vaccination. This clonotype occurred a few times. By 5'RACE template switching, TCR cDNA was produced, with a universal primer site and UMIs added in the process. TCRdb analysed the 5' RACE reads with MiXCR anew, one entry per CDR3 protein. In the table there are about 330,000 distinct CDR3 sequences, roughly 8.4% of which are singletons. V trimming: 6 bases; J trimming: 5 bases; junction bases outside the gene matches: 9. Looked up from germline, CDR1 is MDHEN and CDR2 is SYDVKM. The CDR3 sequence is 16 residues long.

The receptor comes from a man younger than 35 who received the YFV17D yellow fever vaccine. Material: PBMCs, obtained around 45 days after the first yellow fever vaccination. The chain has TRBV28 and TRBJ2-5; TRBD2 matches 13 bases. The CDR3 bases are TGTGCCAGCAGCCCACTCACGACTAGCGGGGGGGAGACCCAGTACTTC. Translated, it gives CASSPLTTSGGETQYF.